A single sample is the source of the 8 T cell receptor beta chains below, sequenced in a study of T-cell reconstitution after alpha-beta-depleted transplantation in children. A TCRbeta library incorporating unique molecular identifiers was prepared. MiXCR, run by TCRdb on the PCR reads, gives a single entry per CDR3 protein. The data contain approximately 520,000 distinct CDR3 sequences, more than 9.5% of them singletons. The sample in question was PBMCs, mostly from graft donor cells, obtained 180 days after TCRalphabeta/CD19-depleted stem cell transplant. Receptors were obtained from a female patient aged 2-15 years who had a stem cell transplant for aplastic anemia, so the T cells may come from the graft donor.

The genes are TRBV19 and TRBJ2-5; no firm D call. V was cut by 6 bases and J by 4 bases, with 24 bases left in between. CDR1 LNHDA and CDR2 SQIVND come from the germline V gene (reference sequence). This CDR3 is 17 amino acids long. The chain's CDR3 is CASSPTLGPSSRETQYF. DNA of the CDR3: TGTGCCAGTAGCCCCACTCTCGGCCCGTCGAGCAGAGAGACCCAGTACTTC.

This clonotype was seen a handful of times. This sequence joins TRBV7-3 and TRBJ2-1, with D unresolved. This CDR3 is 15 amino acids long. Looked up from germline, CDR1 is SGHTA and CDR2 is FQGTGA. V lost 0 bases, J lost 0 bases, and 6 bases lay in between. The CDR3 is CASSLTYSSYNEQFF. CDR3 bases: TGTGCCAGCAGCTTAACGTACAGCTCCTACAATGAGCAGTTCTTC.

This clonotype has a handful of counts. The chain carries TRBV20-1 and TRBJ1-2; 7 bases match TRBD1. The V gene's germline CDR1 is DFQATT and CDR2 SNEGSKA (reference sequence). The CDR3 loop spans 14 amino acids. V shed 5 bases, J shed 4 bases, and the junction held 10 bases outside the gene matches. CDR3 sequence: CSAAFDRAGYGYTF. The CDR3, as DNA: TGCAGTGCTGCCTTCGACAGGGCCGGCTATGGCTACACCTTC.

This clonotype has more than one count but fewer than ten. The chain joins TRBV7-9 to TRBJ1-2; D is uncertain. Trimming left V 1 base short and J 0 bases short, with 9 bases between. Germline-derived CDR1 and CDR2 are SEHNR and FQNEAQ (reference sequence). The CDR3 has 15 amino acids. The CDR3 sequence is CASSLVPGSNYGYTF. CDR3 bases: TGTGCCAGCAGCTTAGTTCCGGGTTCTAACTATGGCTACACCTTC.

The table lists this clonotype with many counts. CDR3 DNA: TGTGCCAGCAGCCCAATATGGGGGTTCAGAAACACCATATATTTT. As protein: CASSPIWGFRNTIYF. The chain links TRBV7-2 to TRBJ1-3; D may be TRBD1 (5 bases). This CDR3 has 15 residues. Trimming cost V 5 bases and J 5 bases, with 16 bases left between them. Germline CDR1 is SGHTA and CDR2 is FQGNSA.

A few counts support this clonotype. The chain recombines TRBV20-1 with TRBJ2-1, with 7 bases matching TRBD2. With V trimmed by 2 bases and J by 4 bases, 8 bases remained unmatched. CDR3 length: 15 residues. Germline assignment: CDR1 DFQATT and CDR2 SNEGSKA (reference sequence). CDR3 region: CSARSGGGPYNEQFF. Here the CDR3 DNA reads TGCAGTGCTAGATCCGGGGGAGGGCCTTACAATGAGCAGTTCTTC.

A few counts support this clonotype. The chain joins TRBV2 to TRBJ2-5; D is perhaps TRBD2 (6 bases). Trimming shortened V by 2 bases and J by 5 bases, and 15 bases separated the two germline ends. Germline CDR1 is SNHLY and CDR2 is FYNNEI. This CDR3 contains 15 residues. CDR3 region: CASSERKGAGETQYF. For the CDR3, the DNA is TGTGCCAGCAGTGAAAGGAAAGGGGCGGGGGAGACCCAGTACTTC.

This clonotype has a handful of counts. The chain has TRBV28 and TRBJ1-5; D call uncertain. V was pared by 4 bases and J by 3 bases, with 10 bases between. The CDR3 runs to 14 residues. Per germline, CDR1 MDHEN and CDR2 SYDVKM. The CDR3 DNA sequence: TGTGCCAGCAGTTGGTCCCAGAACAATCAGCCCCAGCATTTT. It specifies CASSWSQNNQPQHF.